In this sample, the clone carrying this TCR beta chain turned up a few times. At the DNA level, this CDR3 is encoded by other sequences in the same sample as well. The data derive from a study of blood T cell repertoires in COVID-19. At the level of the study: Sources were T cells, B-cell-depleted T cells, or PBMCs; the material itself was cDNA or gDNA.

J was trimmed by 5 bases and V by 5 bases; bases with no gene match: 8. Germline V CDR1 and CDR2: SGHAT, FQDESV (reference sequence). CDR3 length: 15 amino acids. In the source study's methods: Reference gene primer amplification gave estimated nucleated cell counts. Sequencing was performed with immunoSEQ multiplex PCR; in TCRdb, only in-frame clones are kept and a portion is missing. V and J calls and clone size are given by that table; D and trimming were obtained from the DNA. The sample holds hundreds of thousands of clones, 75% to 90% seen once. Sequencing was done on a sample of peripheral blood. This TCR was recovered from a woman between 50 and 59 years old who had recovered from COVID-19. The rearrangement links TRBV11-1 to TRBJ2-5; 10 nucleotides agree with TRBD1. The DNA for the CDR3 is TGTGCCAGCAGCCCTCGACAGGGGGCGAGGGAGACCCAGTACTTC. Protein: CASSPRQGARETQYF.